The 17 T cell receptor beta chains below were found in one sample sequenced in a study of T cell changes during pregnancy in multiple sclerosis. The method was immunoSEQ multiplex PCR; TCRdb's version includes in-frame clones alone and lacks a portion of them. The sample gives approximately 58,000 clones, 80% to 95% of which show up once; more than 1.2% is in the top ten. Sequenced material: peripheral blood, taken in the second trimester of pregnancy. The source is a female donor with multiple sclerosis, enrolled in a pregnancy study.

This clone showed up just once. The rearrangement links TRBV7-8 to TRBJ2-2; 9 bases agree with TRBD1. This CDR3 has 17 residues. The junction had 10 bases not matched to a gene; V was cut back by 4 bases and J by 4 bases. Germline CDR1 and CDR2: SGHVS and FQNEAQ. CDR3 DNA: TGTGCCAGCAGCTCCAAAGGACAGGGGAGAGCCACCGGGGAGCTGTTTTTT. Translated, it gives CASSSKGQGRATGELFF.

This chain links TRBV4-1 with TRBJ2-4; 7 nucleotides agree with TRBD1. The CDR3 is 17 residues long. J lost 1 base, V lost 3 bases, and 9 bases had no gene match. Germline V CDR1 and CDR2: MGHRA, YSYEKL. CDR3 in DNA: TGCGCCAGCAGCCATCGACAGGGTGAAATTGCCAAAAACATTCAGTACTTC. This encodes CASSHRQGEIAKNIQYF.

V usage is TRBV9 and J usage is TRBJ1-5; 7 bases match TRBD1. From germline, CDR1 is SGDLS and CDR2 YYNGEE. The CDR3 length is 14 residues. Losses at the gene ends were 3 bases for V and 3 bases for J; bases not matched to a gene: 3. CDR3 sequence: CASSAGTDNQPQHF. For the CDR3, the DNA is TGTGCCAGCAGCGCCGGGACAGACAATCAGCCCCAGCATTTT.

The gene calls are TRBV19 and TRBJ1-3; D may be TRBD1 (5 bases). This CDR3 comprises 13 residues. The V and J ends lost 10 bases and 0 bases respectively, with 10 bases between them. Germline CDR1 and CDR2: LNHDA and SQIVND (reference sequence). The CDR3: CATDSYSGNTIYF. The CDR3 DNA sequence: TGTGCCACCGACAGTTACTCTGGAAACACCATATATTTT.

The rearrangement links TRBV14 to TRBJ2-7; 15 nucleotides agree with TRBD2. Looked up from germline, CDR1 is SGHDN and CDR2 is FVKESK. This CDR3 contains 19 residues. Trimming removed 4 bases from V and 1 base from J; junction bases left unmatched: 11. The CDR3, as DNA: TGTGCCAGCAGCCGAGCGTGGGGGACTAGCGGGAGGCCGTCCTACGAGCAGTACTTC. This translates into CASSRAWGTSGRPSYEQYF.

In its sample, this clone was seen once. The chain employs TRBV11-2 and TRBJ2-7; D is perhaps TRBD2 (6 bases). The CDR3 contains 15 residues. The germline V gene encodes CDR1 SGHAT and CDR2 FQNNGV. V was trimmed by 2 bases and J by 6 bases, leaving 17 bases between them. In DNA form, the CDR3 reads TGTGCCAGCAGCTTAAGGGGAGGCAGCCTAAGCGAGCAGTACTTC. Its protein product is CASSLRGGSLSEQYF.

This chain connects TRBV27 to TRBJ1-5; D uncertain. CDR1 is MNHEY, CDR2 SMNVEV, per germline (reference sequence). The V gene lost 2 bases and the J gene lost 4 bases, with 9 bases spanning the gap. The CDR3 consists of 14 residues. CDR3 DNA: TGTGCCAGCAGTTTAATCGGGGAAAATCAGCCCCAGCATTTT. The encoded protein is CASSLIGENQPQHF.

V is TRBV5-8 and J is TRBJ2-2; TRBD1 might be the D (5 bases). Trimming shortened V by 4 bases and J by 5 bases, and 21 bases separated the two germline ends. The CDR3 extends over 17 amino acids. Germline CDR1 SGHTS, CDR2 YDEGEE. CDR3 sequence reads: CASSADLQVGRTGELFF. In DNA form, the CDR3 reads TGTGCCAGCAGCGCCGACCTACAGGTCGGTCGTACCGGGGAGCTGTTTTTT.

This clone was seen a single time. The chain recombines TRBV5-4 with TRBJ1-5, with 9 bases fitting TRBD1. V shed 3 bases, J shed 0 bases, and the junction held 7 bases outside the gene matches. This CDR3 comprises 17 residues. The germline gives CDR1 SGHNT, CDR2 YYREEE (reference sequence). CDR3 sequence reads: CASSWDRVILSNQPQHF. The CDR3 region has the DNA TGTGCCAGCAGCTGGGACAGGGTGATTCTTAGCAATCAGCCCCAGCATTTT. Together with reference TRBV5-4 and TRBJ1-5, the CDR3 gives the full variable domain: ETGVTQSPTHLIKTRGQQVTLRCSSQSGHNTVSWYQQALGQGPQFIFQYYREEENGRGNFPPRFSGLQFPNYSSELNVNALELDDSALYLCASSWDRVILSNQPQHFGDGTRLSIL.

The V and J genes are TRBV9 and TRBJ1-2; unclear D gene. Trimming removed 0 bases from V and 5 bases from J, with 14 bases in between. The germline CDR1 and CDR2 sequences are SGDLS and YYNGEE. The length of the CDR3 is 15 residues. The CDR3 here is CASSVATDTAYGYTF. The CDR3 bases are TGTGCCAGCAGCGTAGCTACGGATACAGCTTATGGCTACACCTTC.

This chain connects TRBV7-6 to TRBJ2-5; no firm D call. The CDR3 is 11 residues long. V was cut by 5 bases and J by 2 bases, with 3 bases left in between. CDR1 is SGHVS, CDR2 FNYEAQ, per germline. CDR3 protein: CASSRQETQYF. CDR3 coding DNA: TGTGCCAGCAGCCGTCAAGAGACCCAGTACTTC.

The rearrangement links TRBV5-1 to TRBJ2-7; 7 bases agree with TRBD1. Germline V gene lookup returns CDR1 SGHRS and CDR2 YFSETQ. V lost 5 bases and J lost 3; bases outside the gene matches: 17. The CDR3 consists of 17 residues. In DNA form, the CDR3 reads TGCGCCAGCAGTGGGAAGGGGGCGCGATTTCCCCTCTACGAGCAGTACTTC. It specifies CASSGKGARFPLYEQYF.

The rearrangement links TRBV5-1 to TRBJ2-2; 7 positions agree with TRBD2. The J segment lost 0 bases and the V segment lost 7 bases, leaving 3 bases of the junction unmatched. Germline CDR1 is SGHRS and CDR2 is YFSETQ. CDR3 size: 14 residues. The CDR3 nucleotides are TGCGCCAGCTACGGGAGGTCGAACACCGGGGAGCTGTTTTTT. This translates into CASYGRSNTGELFF.

This chain uses TRBV28 with TRBJ2-7; no definite D call. Germline values: CDR1 MDHEN, CDR2 SYDVKM. The V end was cut by 5 bases, the J end by 2 bases, with 10 bases between. This CDR3 spans 13 amino acids. CDR3 bases: TGTGCCAGCAGTCCCAACACCCCCTACGAGCAGTACTTC. Amino acids: CASSPNTPYEQYF.

The CDR3 reads CASSLRDLKAFF. The CDR3 DNA sequence: TGTGCCAGCAGTCTCAGGGATCTGAAGGCTTTCTTT. The chain carries TRBV28 and TRBJ1-1; a possible D gene is TRBD1 (5 bases). This CDR3 comprises 12 residues. Trimming left V 5 bases short and J 11 bases short, with 15 bases between. Per the germline V gene, CDR1 is MDHEN and CDR2 is SYDVKM.

This chain's CDR3 is CASSLGLAFYNEQFF. The DNA of the CDR3 is TGTGCCAGCAGCTTGGGACTAGCTTTCTACAATGAGCAGTTCTTC. The chain has TRBV11-2 and TRBJ2-1; 9 bases match TRBD2. CDR1 and CDR2 (germline): SGHAT, FQNNGV. The CDR3 contains 15 residues. The V segment lost 3 bases and the J segment 3 bases; nucleotides outside the gene matches: 3.

The chain has TRBV29-1 and TRBJ2-7; TRBD2 aligns across 7 bases. This CDR3 is built from 16 residues. Germline assignment: CDR1 SQVTM and CDR2 ANQGSEA. Losses at the gene ends were 0 bases for V and 3 bases for J; bases not matched to a gene: 11. The CDR3 bases are TGCAGCGTTGAAGATTGGGGCGGGAGAAACTTCTACGAGCAGTACTTC. This encodes CSVEDWGGRNFYEQYF.